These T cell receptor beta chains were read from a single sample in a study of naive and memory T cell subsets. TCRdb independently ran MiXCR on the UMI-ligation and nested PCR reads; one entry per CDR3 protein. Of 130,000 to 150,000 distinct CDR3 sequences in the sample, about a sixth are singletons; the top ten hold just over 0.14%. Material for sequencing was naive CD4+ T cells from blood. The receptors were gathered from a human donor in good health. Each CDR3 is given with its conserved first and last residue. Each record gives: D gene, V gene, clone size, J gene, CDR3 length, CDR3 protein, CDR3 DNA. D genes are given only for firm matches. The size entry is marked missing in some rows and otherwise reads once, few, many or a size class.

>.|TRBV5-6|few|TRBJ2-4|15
CASSPRHLAKNIQYF
TGTGCCAGCAGCCCGAGACACCTAGCCAAAAACATTCAGTACTTC
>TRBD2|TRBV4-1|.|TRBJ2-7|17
CASSQDSGLAGRDEQYF
TGCGCCAGCAGCCAAGACTCGGGACTAGCGGGACGAGACGAGCAGTACTTC
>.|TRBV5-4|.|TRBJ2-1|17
CASRGPRERARGDEQFF
TGTGCCAGCAGGGGGCCTAGGGAGCGGGCTAGGGGGGATGAGCAGTTCTTC
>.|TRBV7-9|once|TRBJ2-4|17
CASSLVVGTLAKNIQYF
TGTGCCAGCAGCTTAGTTGTGGGGACCCTAGCCAAAAACATTCAGTACTTC
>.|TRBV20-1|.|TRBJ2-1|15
CSARDLSRESYEQFF
TGCAGTGCTAGAGATCTTTCGCGGGAATCCTATGAGCAGTTCTTC
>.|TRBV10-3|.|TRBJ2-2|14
CAISPLESTGELFF
TGTGCCATATCGCCTCTAGAGAGCACCGGGGAGCTGTTTTTT
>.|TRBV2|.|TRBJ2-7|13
CASTRDTSYEQYF
TGTGCCAGCACACGGGACACCTCCTACGAGCAGTACTTC
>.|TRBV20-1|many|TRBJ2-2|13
CSAPIPNTGELFF
TGCAGTGCTCCTATACCGAACACCGGGGAGCTGTTTTTT
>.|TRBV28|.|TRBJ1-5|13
CASRSDSNQPQHF
TGTGCCAGCAGGTCTGATAGCAATCAGCCCCAGCATTTT
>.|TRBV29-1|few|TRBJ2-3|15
CSVVVALGSTDTQYF
TGCAGCGTTGTCGTGGCTCTAGGAAGCACAGATACGCAGTATTTT
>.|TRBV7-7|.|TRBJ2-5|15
CASSLVLANQETQYF
TGTGCCAGCAGCTTAGTCCTAGCCAACCAAGAGACCCAGTACTTC
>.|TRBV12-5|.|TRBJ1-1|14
CASGLDKGFTEAFF
TGTGCTAGTGGCCTTGACAAGGGTTTTACTGAAGCTTTCTTT
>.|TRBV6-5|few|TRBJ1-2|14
CASSRGHGTYGYTF
TGTGCCAGCAGCCGTGGGCACGGAACTTATGGCTACACCTTC
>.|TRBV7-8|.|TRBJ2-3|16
CASSYRDSGPTDTQYF
TGTGCCAGCAGCTATCGGGATAGCGGCCCCACAGATACGCAGTATTTT
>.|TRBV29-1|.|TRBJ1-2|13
CSVEPTGNYGYTF
TGCAGCGTTGAGCCGACGGGTAACTATGGCTACACCTTC
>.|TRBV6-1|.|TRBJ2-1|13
CASSETRVHEQFF
TGTGCCAGCAGTGAGACCCGGGTCCATGAGCAGTTCTTC
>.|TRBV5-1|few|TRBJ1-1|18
CASSFRSGATGVNTEAFF
TGCGCCAGCAGCTTTCGTTCGGGGGCGACGGGAGTGAACACTGAAGCTTTCTTT
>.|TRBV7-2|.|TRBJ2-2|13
CASSLLGPGELFF
TGTGCCAGCAGCTTACTTGGGCCCGGGGAGCTGTTTTTT
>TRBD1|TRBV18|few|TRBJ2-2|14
CASSRGQGTGELFF
TGTGCCAGCTCACGCGGACAGGGCACCGGGGAGCTGTTTTTT
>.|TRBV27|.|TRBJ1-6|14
CASSLWDVNSPLHF
TGTGCCAGCAGTTTATGGGACGTGAATTCACCCCTCCACTTT
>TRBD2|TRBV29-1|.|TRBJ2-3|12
CSVRTSSDTQYF
TGCAGCGTCAGGACTAGTTCAGATACGCAGTATTTT
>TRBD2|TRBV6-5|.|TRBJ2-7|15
CASSYSRTSGGEQYF
TGTGCCAGCAGTTACTCCCGGACTAGTGGGGGCGAGCAGTACTTC
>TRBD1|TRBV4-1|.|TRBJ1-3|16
CASSQEGQGRGNTIYF
TGCGCCAGCAGCCAAGAAGGACAGGGGCGCGGAAACACCATATATTTT
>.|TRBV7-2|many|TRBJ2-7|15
CASSQTRDTSYEQYF
TGTGCCAGCAGCCAAACCCGGGACACCTCCTACGAGCAGTACTTC
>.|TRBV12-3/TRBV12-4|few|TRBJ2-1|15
CASSVAGTLHNEQFF
TGTGCCAGCAGTGTTGCCGGGACCCTTCACAATGAGCAGTTCTTC
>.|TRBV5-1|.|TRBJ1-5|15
CASSPMGRNLEPQHF
TGCGCCAGCAGCCCTATGGGGAGGAACTTGGAGCCCCAGCATTTT
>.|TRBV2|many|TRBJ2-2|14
CASSDRGNTGELFF
TGTGCCAGCAGTGACAGGGGCAACACCGGGGAGCTGTTTTTT
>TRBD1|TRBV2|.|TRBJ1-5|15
CASSGDRGAYQPQHF
TGTGCCAGCAGTGGAGACAGGGGGGCCTATCAGCCCCAGCATTTT
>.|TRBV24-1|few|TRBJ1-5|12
CATSDTSGPQHF
TGTGCCACCAGTGACACTTCCGGCCCCCAGCATTTT
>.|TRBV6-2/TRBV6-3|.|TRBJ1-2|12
CASRGNKYGYTF
TGTGCCAGCCGAGGGAATAAATATGGCTACACCTTC
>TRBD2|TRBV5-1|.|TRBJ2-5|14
CASSLVLAGETQYF
TGCGCCAGCAGCTTGGTCCTAGCGGGGGAGACCCAGTACTTC
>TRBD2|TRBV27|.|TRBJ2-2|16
CASSRLAVTNTGELFF
TGTGCCAGCAGTCGACTAGCGGTGACGAACACCGGGGAGCTGTTTTTT
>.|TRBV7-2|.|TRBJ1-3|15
CASSLDRSSGNTIYF
TGTGCCAGCAGCTTAGACCGGAGCTCTGGAAACACCATATATTTT
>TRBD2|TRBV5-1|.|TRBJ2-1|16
CASSLRPGLASSEQFF
TGCGCCAGCAGCCTTCGACCGGGACTAGCCTCCAGTGAGCAGTTCTTC
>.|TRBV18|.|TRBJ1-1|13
CASSLGENTEAFF
TGTGCCAGCTCACTAGGAGAGAACACTGAAGCTTTCTTT
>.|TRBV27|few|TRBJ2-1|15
CASRAPPAPYNEQFF
TGTGCCAGCAGGGCTCCGCCCGCCCCCTACAATGAGCAGTTCTTC
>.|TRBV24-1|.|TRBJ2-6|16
CATSDAAFSGANVLTF
TGTGCCACCAGTGATGCCGCTTTCTCTGGGGCCAACGTCCTGACTTTC
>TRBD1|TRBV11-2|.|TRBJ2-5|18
CASSLRGLGTGSGETQYF
TGTGCCAGCAGCTTAAGGGGTCTCGGGACAGGGAGTGGAGAGACCCAGTACTTC
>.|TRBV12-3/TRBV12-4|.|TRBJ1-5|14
CASSSPYSNQPQNF
TGTGCCAGCAGTTCCCCTTATAGCAATCAGCCCCAGAATTTT
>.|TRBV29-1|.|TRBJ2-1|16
CSVDETRLFTYNEQFF
TGCAGCGTTGATGAAACGCGTCTCTTTACTTACAATGAGCAGTTCTTC
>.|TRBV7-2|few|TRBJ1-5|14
CASSLVLGGQPQHF
TGTGCCAGCAGCTTAGTCCTAGGAGGACAGCCCCAGCATTTT
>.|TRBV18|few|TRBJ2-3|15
CASSPSVQSTDTQYF
TGTGCCAGCTCACCATCCGTACAGAGCACAGATACGCAGTATTTT
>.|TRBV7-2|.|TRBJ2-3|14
CASSSRRGTDTQYF
TGTGCCAGCAGCTCCCGGCGGGGCACAGATACGCAGTATTTT
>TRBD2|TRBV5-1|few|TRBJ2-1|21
CASSLRQGFVWREVVYNEQFF
TGCGCCAGCAGCTTGCGGCAGGGCTTTGTATGGCGGGAGGTGGTTTACAATGAGCAGTTCTTC
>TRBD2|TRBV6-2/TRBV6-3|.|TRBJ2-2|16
CASSGSGSLNTGELFF
TGTGCCAGCAGTGGTAGCGGGAGCCTAAACACCGGGGAGCTGTTTTTT
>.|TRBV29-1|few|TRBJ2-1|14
CSVVPRIPYNEQFF
TGCAGCGTAGTACCTAGGATACCGTACAATGAGCAGTTCTTC
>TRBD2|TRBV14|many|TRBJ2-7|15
CASSQVLAGLYEQYF
TGTGCCAGCAGCCAAGTACTAGCGGGACTCTACGAGCAGTACTTC
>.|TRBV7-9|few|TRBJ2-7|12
CASSLWGDEQYF
TGTGCCAGCAGCCTGTGGGGGGACGAGCAGTACTTC
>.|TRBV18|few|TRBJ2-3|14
CASSPGHATDTQYF
TGTGCCAGCTCACCCGGGCATGCAACAGATACGCAGTATTTT
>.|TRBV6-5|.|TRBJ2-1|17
CASSYSPGARSYNEQFF
TGTGCCAGCAGTTACTCGCCGGGGGCCCGCTCCTACAATGAGCAGTTCTTC
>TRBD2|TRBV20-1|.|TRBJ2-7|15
CSAQLAGFDSYEQYF
TGCAGTGCTCAACTAGCGGGTTTCGACTCCTACGAGCAGTACTTC